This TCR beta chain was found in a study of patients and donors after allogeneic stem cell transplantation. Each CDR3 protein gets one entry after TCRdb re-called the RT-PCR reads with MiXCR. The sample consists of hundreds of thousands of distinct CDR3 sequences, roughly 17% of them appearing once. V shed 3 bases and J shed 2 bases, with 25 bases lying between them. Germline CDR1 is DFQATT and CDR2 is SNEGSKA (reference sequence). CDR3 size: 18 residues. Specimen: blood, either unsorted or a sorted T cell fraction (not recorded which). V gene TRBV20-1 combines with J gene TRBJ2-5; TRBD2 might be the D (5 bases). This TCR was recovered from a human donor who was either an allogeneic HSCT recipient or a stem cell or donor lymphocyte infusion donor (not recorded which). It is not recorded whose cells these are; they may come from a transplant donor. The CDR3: CSASTSSPKPAGQETQYF. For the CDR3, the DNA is TGCAGTGCTAGCACTAGTTCCCCAAAACCCGCCGGGCAAGAGACCCAGTACTTC.